A selection of T cell receptor beta chains follows, all from one sample in a study of blood T cells in healthy people across ages. One entry per CDR3 protein, called by TCRdb with MiXCR from the 5' RACE reads. In the table there are 1.8 million or so distinct CDR3 sequences, 35% to 50% of which are singletons. Sequences were obtained from blood. These receptor sequences come from a human donor in good health. Both conserved end residues are part of each CDR3. D genes are given only for firm matches. Where a row states a size, it is once, few, many or the class of an expanded clone; other rows omit it.

>TRBJ1-2|TRBV3-1|-|once
CASSHGHGGYTF
TGTGCCAGCAGCCATGGGCATGGTGGCTACACCTTC
>TRBJ1-1|TRBV20-1|-|-
CSARVPGMVEAFF
TGCAGTGCTAGGGTCCCGGGGATGGTTGAAGCTTTCTTT
>TRBJ1-2|TRBV29-1|-|few
CSDHSYGYTF
TGCAGCGACCACAGCTATGGCTACACCTTC
>TRBJ2-7|TRBV5-1|TRBD1|-
CASSSSDRVLDEQYF
TGCGCCAGCAGTTCGTCAGACAGGGTTCTCGACGAGCAGTACTTC
>TRBJ1-6|TRBV6-6|TRBD1|many
CASSPPGTGVNSPLHF
TGTGCCAGCAGCCCGCCTGGGACAGGGGTTAATTCACCCCTCCACTTT
>TRBJ2-4|TRBV29-1|TRBD1|-
CSVGQGVSKNIQYF
TGCAGCGTGGGACAGGGGGTGAGCAAAAACATTCAGTACTTC
>TRBJ2-1|TRBV6-4|-|few
CASSREGGDEQFF
TGTGCCAGCAGTAGGGAAGGTGGCGATGAGCAGTTCTTC
>TRBJ1-2|TRBV28|TRBD1|-
CASTEYTGTVVYGYTF
TGTGCCAGCACCGAATATACCGGGACAGTTGTCTATGGCTACACCTTC
>TRBJ2-1|TRBV3-1|TRBD1|-
CASSEEGTGPNEQFF
TGTGCCAGCAGTGAAGAGGGGACAGGGCCCAATGAGCAGTTCTTC
>TRBJ2-3|TRBV12-3/TRBV12-4|TRBD2|-
CASSLVFTSGGVERDTQYF
TGTGCCAGCAGTTTGGTTTTCACTAGCGGGGGGGTTGAAAGAGATACGCAGTATTTT
>TRBJ2-3|TRBV12-5|TRBD1|-
CASGSQGADTQYF
TGTGCTAGTGGTTCTCAGGGGGCAGATACGCAGTATTTT
>TRBJ2-5|TRBV29-1|-|few
CSVVPGHPQETQYF
TGCAGCGTTGTACCGGGACACCCTCAAGAGACCCAGTACTTC
>TRBJ2-5|TRBV4-1|TRBD1|-
CASSQDSGGDETQYF
TGCGCCAGCAGCCAAGATTCAGGGGGCGACGAGACCCAGTACTTC
>TRBJ1-2|TRBV6-5|-|-
CASSRSTASYGYTF
TGTGCCAGCAGTCGGTCGACAGCTTCCTATGGCTACACCTTC
>TRBJ2-1|TRBV6-6|-|few
CASSSRRGARNEQFF
TGTGCCAGCAGTTCTCGCCGGGGGGCGCGGAATGAGCAGTTCTTC
>TRBJ2-3|TRBV27|TRBD2|few
CASSLQASGGGDTQYF
TGTGCCAGCAGTTTACAGGCTAGCGGGGGGGGAGATACGCAGTATTTT
>TRBJ2-7|TRBV11-2|TRBD1|few
CASSPPPGTGLGRYEQYF
TGTGCCAGCAGCCCCCCACCGGGGACAGGGCTGGGTCGATACGAGCAGTACTTC
>TRBJ1-6|TRBV5-1|-|few
CASSLVSNSPLHF
TGCGCCAGCAGCTTGGTCTCGAATTCACCCCTCCACTTT
>TRBJ2-6|TRBV7-2|-|few
CASSPRSPGANVLTF
TGTGCCAGCAGCCCGAGGAGCCCTGGGGCCAACGTCCTGACTTTC
>TRBJ2-7|TRBV28|TRBD2|few
CASSPLGAGGDEQYF
TGTGCCAGCAGTCCCCTCGGAGCGGGGGGCGACGAGCAGTACTTC
>TRBJ1-2|TRBV12-3/TRBV12-4|-|few
CASSLVLFYGYTF
TGTGCCAGCAGTTTAGTACTGTTCTATGGCTACACCTTC
>TRBJ2-3|TRBV4-1|TRBD2|-
CASSQALLAGGMDTQYF
TGCGCCAGCAGCCAAGCACTACTAGCGGGGGGAATGGATACGCAGTATTTT
>TRBJ1-4|TRBV6-5|-|few
CASGKALGEKLFF
TGTGCCAGCGGGAAGGCCTTAGGTGAAAAACTGTTTTTT
>TRBJ1-2|TRBV15|-|-
CATSRRTVNYGYTF
TGTGCCACCAGCAGACGGACAGTCAACTATGGCTACACCTTC
>TRBJ1-5|TRBV5-1|-|-
CASSLESGQQPQHF
TGCGCCAGCAGCTTGGAGTCCGGGCAACAGCCCCAGCATTTT
>TRBJ2-7|TRBV7-2|-|few
CASSLDGGLSYEQYF
TGTGCCAGCAGCTTAGACGGGGGCCTCTCCTACGAGCAGTACTTC
>TRBJ1-5|TRBV6-5|-|few
CASGTTENQPQHF
TGTGCCAGCGGGACGACAGAAAATCAGCCCCAGCATTTT
>TRBJ1-2|TRBV7-9|-|-
CASSSNLVDGYTF
TGTGCCAGCAGCTCCAATCTTGTGGATGGCTACACCTTC
>TRBJ1-5|TRBV6-5|-|-
CASSYSGAHSFRNQPQHF
TGTGCCAGCAGTTATAGCGGGGCCCATTCCTTTCGCAATCAGCCCCAGCATTTT
>TRBJ2-6|TRBV10-3|-|-
CAIRESGANVLTF
TGTGCCATCAGGGAATCTGGGGCCAACGTCCTGACTTTC
>TRBJ2-7|TRBV10-3|-|-
CAISSGISTEQYF
TGTGCCATCAGTTCCGGGATTTCGACAGAGCAGTACTTC
>TRBJ2-5|TRBV20-1|-|few
CSASLHRLVRETQYF
TGCAGTGCTAGTTTGCATCGACTAGTCAGAGAGACCCAGTACTTC
>TRBJ2-5|TRBV10-3|-|-
CASGTETQYF
TGTGCCAGCGGGACGGAGACCCAGTACTTC
>TRBJ1-1|TRBV10-3|-|-
CAISEGRTARNTEAFF
TGTGCCATCAGTGAGGGGAGGACAGCTAGAAACACTGAAGCTTTCTTT
>TRBJ2-7|TRBV14|-|many
CASSPRGSYEQYF
TGTGCCAGCAGCCCCCGGGGGTCCTACGAGCAGTACTTC
>TRBJ2-3|TRBV7-2|-|-
CASSLARPGLLPDTQYF
TGTGCCAGCAGCTTAGCGCGACCGGGGCTCTTACCAGATACGCAGTATTTT
>TRBJ2-5|TRBV20-1|TRBD2|-
CSARSPIAGAGETQYF
TGCAGTGCCCGCTCCCCGATAGCGGGGGCGGGTGAGACCCAGTACTTC
>TRBJ1-4|TRBV7-6|-|-
CASSLRVLGQGKEKLFF
TGTGCCAGCAGCTTAAGGGTGCTTGGGCAGGGAAAAGAAAAACTGTTTTTT
>TRBJ2-1|TRBV7-8|TRBD2|-
CASSLLAGGLSHNEQFF
TGTGCCAGCAGCTTATTAGCGGGGGGGCTCAGCCACAATGAGCAGTTCTTC
>TRBJ1-2|TRBV5-5|TRBD1|-
CASSLTRGPGYGYTF
TGTGCCAGCAGCTTGACGAGGGGGCCGGGTTATGGCTACACCTTC